Below, 25 T cell receptor beta chains from the same sample are listed, as sequenced in a study of cytomegalovirus exposure and HLA in healthy donors. PCR involved 60 Vbeta and 13 Jbeta primers. Sequencing used immunoSEQ multiplex PCR; TCRdb keeps in-frame clones, though not all of them. Of under 150,000 clones in the sample, about three quarters were seen once. Sequenced: PBMCs. These receptors originate from a woman in her thirties in good health and CMV-seropositive.

This clone has a single count. This sequence joins TRBV5-1 and TRBJ1-4; 8 nucleotides line up with TRBD1. The V gene's germline CDR1 is SGHRS and CDR2 YFSETQ. The CDR3 sequence is 17 residues long. J gave up 5 bases and V 7 bases, and 16 bases lay outside the gene matches. The CDR3 loop is CASGAGGTNFFNEKLFF. As DNA, the CDR3 is TGCGCCAGCGGGGCAGGGGGCACTAATTTTTTCAATGAAAAACTGTTTTTT.

The V call is TRBV7-2, the J call TRBJ2-1; a weak D match, TRBD1 (6 bases). The CDR3 contains 15 residues. V lost 1 base, J lost 8 bases, and 15 bases lay in between. Germline CDR1 is SGHTA and CDR2 is FQGNSA. The CDR3 region is CASSLVSSQGYEQFF. The CDR3 nucleotides are TGTGCCAGCAGCTTAGTTTCTTCACAGGGCTATGAGCAGTTCTTC.

The genes are TRBV27 and TRBJ2-2, with 10 bases identical to TRBD1. The CDR3 covers 17 residues. Germline V CDR1 and CDR2: MNHEY, SMNVEV (reference sequence). With 3 bases clipped from V and 6 bases from J, the junction kept 10 bases outside the gene matches. The CDR3 nucleotides are TGTGCCAGCAGTTTGGCGTACGGGACAGGGGTCCCCGGGGAGCTGTTTTTT. Its protein is CASSLAYGTGVPGELFF.

The chain's CDR3 is CASSEPRGGGYTF. For the CDR3, the DNA is TGTGCCAGCAGTGAACCCCGGGGGGGTGGCTACACCTTC. The chain joins TRBV28 to TRBJ1-2; a possible D gene is TRBD1 (5 bases). Germline CDR1 reads MDHEN; CDR2 reads SYDVKM. CDR3 length equals 13 residues. V was clipped by 5 bases and J by 7 bases, with 14 bases between them.

Comments on this clone: Its ends do not fully match the called genes, so a read error is possible. The V gene is TRBV7-9, the J gene TRBJ1-4; 8 bases map to TRBD1. Germline V lookup: CDR1 SEHNR, CDR2 FQNEAQ (reference sequence). This CDR3 is built from 15 residues. DNA of the CDR3: TGTTCCAGCAGCTTAGGGGGACAGGCTGCGGAAAAACTGTTTTTT. Residues: CSSSLGGQAAEKLFF.

This chain joins TRBV29-1 and TRBJ2-5; the D gene is possibly TRBD1 (5 bases). The J call may be wrong; the DNA end is better matched by TRBJ2-7. Germline-derived CDR1 and CDR2 are SQVTM and ANQGSEA. This CDR3 has 14 amino acids. The CDR3 region is CSALGQGLNYEQYF. The DNA for the CDR3 is TGCAGCGCCCTCGGACAAGGCCTCAACTACGAGCAGTACTTC.

The rearrangement uses TRBV5-6 and TRBJ2-4; 10 bases map to TRBD1. The CDR3 extends over 18 amino acids. Germline CDR1 is SGHDT and CDR2 is YYEEEE. J lost 0 bases, V lost 3 bases, and 9 bases had no gene match. CDR3 sequence (DNA): TGTGCCAGCAGCTGGGCGGGACAGGGGACCTTAGCCAAAAACATTCAGTACTTC. Translating it yields CASSWAGQGTLAKNIQYF. The full variable domain, with the rest looked up from reference TRBV5-6 and TRBJ2-4, is DAGVTQSPTHLIKTRGQQVTLRCSPKSGHDTVSWYQQALGQGPQFIFQYYEEEERQRGNFPDRFSGHQFPNYSSELNVNALLLGDSALYLCASSWAGQGTLAKNIQYFGAGTRLSVL.

This clone occurred a few times. The V and J genes are TRBV11-2 and TRBJ2-1; 11 positions agree with TRBD2. Germline values: CDR1 SGHAT, CDR2 FQNNGV. The CDR3 loop spans 16 amino acids. The trim removed 5 bases at V and 3 bases at J, leaving 6 bases unmatched. The CDR3 DNA is TGTGCCAGCAGCCCTTCTAGCGGGGGGATCTACAATGAGCAGTTCTTC. Translating it yields CASSPSSGGIYNEQFF.

This clone was detected once. The V call is TRBV4-3, the J call TRBJ1-2; D remains ambiguous. The V and J ends lost 0 bases and 4 bases respectively, with 12 bases between them. There are 15 residues in the CDR3. CDR1 and CDR2 (germline): LGHNA, YSLEER. The CDR3 loop is CASSQDGAKGYGYTF. Here the CDR3 DNA reads TGCGCCAGCAGCCAAGATGGAGCAAAAGGCTATGGCTACACCTTC.

The rearrangement uses TRBV7-2 and TRBJ2-1; 10 bases map to TRBD2. The J segment lost 1 base and the V segment lost 2 bases, leaving 5 bases of the junction unmatched. The CDR3 spans 17 residues. Germline V gene data show CDR1 as SGHTA and CDR2 as FQGNSA. The CDR3 sequence is CASSLQPSGGSYNEQFF. In DNA, the CDR3 is TGTGCCAGCAGCTTACAGCCTAGCGGGGGTTCCTACAATGAGCAGTTCTTC.

The gene calls are TRBV11-2 and TRBJ1-2; 9 positions agree with TRBD1. The CDR3 runs to 15 residues. With V trimmed by 5 bases and J by 0 bases, 4 bases remained unmatched. Germline V CDR1 and CDR2: SGHAT, FQNNGV. The CDR3 region has the DNA TGTGCCAGCAGCCGGACAGGGGACACTAACTATGGCTACACCTTC. Its translation is CASSRTGDTNYGYTF.

The chain links TRBV5-4 to TRBJ2-5; 15 bases match TRBD2. Per the germline V gene, CDR1 is SGHNT and CDR2 is YYREEE (reference sequence). V shed 4 bases, J shed 2 bases, and the junction held 6 bases outside the gene matches. The CDR3 is 17 amino acids. Here the CDR3 reads CASSAGLAGGEQETQYF. The CDR3 coding sequence is TGTGCCAGCAGCGCCGGACTAGCGGGGGGGGAACAAGAGACCCAGTACTTC.

This clone appeared a few times. J is TRBJ2-5 and V is TRBV9; 8 bases fit TRBD2. Germline-derived CDR1 and CDR2 are SGDLS and YYNGEE. The CDR3 runs 15 residues. Unmatched junction bases numbered 6, after V lost 3 bases and J lost 2 bases. The DNA of the CDR3 is TGTGCCAGCAGCGCTGGCGTAGCGGGGCAAGAGACCCAGTACTTC. As protein: CASSAGVAGQETQYF.

J is TRBJ2-6 and V is TRBV7-9; 8 nucleotides align to TRBD1. Germline CDR1 reads SEHNR; CDR2 reads FQNEAQ (reference sequence). The ends lost 4 bases at V and 0 bases at J; junction bases unmatched: 11. The CDR3 is 19 residues long. CDR3 sequence: CASSSWTGKRVSGANVLTF. DNA for the CDR3: TGTGCCAGCAGCTCATGGACAGGGAAGAGGGTCTCTGGGGCCAACGTCCTGACTTTC.

This sequence joins TRBV15 and TRBJ1-2, with TRBD1 matching 8 bases. CDR3 size: 15 residues. The germline V gene encodes CDR1 LNHNV and CDR2 YYDKDF (reference sequence). The V gene end was trimmed by 3 bases and the J gene end by 5 bases; junction bases not matched to a gene: 8. The CDR3: CATSSHPGQEYGYTF. CDR3 coding DNA: TGTGCCACCAGCAGCCACCCGGGACAGGAGTATGGCTACACCTTC.

This clone was seen only a few times. The chain uses TRBV7-2 and TRBJ2-1; 12 bases are a match to TRBD2. V lost 3 bases, J lost 7 bases, and 10 bases stayed unmatched. Germline values: CDR1 SGHTA, CDR2 FQGNSA. This CDR3 region has 17 residues. In DNA, the CDR3 is TGTGCCAGCAGCTTCCACCCTAGCGGGGGGGAACGGAATGAGCAGTTCTTC. Its protein product is CASSFHPSGGERNEQFF.

This clone turned up a few times. V and J are TRBV6-4 and TRBJ1-3; D gene unclear. V was cut by 2 bases and J by 8 bases, with 22 bases left in between. From germline, CDR1 is MRHNA and CDR2 SNTAGT. The CDR3 totals 17 residues. The CDR3 nucleotides are TGTGCCAGCAGTGACACGGACCGGGGATGGGGTCTACACACCATATATTTT. Its protein is CASSDTDRGWGLHTIYF.

This chain links TRBV10-3 with TRBJ1-1; a possible D gene is TRBD1 (6 bases). Trimming stripped 8 bases from V and 3 bases from J, with 10 bases between. The CDR3 extends over 12 amino acids. The germline gives CDR1 ENHRY, CDR2 SYGVKD. The chain's CDR3 is CAIGQLDTEAFF. The CDR3 DNA sequence: TGTGCCATCGGACAGTTGGACACTGAAGCTTTCTTT.

This chain joins TRBV27 and TRBJ2-1; 12 bases match TRBD2. This CDR3 contains 14 residues. Losses at the gene ends were 0 bases for V and 13 bases for J; bases not matched to a gene: 4. Germline V CDR1 and CDR2: MNHEY, SMNVEV (reference sequence). CDR3 protein: CASSLSWTSGAQFF. Here the CDR3 DNA reads TGTGCCAGCAGTTTATCGTGGACTAGCGGGGCCCAGTTCTTC.

The CDR3 protein is CASSPGTGSYEQYF. The CDR3 region has the DNA TGTGCCAGCTCACCCGGGACAGGTAGCTACGAGCAGTACTTC. V gene TRBV18 combines with J gene TRBJ2-7; TRBD1 matches at 8 bases. Germline V gives CDR1 KGHSH, CDR2 LQKENI. With V trimmed by 3 bases and J by 3 bases, 4 bases remained unmatched. This CDR3 contains 14 residues.

This clone was detected a few times. This chain connects TRBV7-2 to TRBJ1-3, with TRBD1 identical over 7 bases. Unmatched junction bases numbered 1, after V lost 4 bases and J lost 4 bases. The CDR3 is 13 residues long. The germline CDR1 and CDR2 sequences are SGHTA and FQGNSA. CDR3 coding DNA: TGTGCCAGCAGCTCGGGACAGGGAAACACCATATATTTT. Protein product: CASSSGQGNTIYF.

This clone was observed a handful of times. The chain uses TRBV4-3 and TRBJ2-6; weak D call: TRBD2 (5 bases). Trimming left V 0 bases short and J 1 base short, with 19 bases between. Germline V gene sequence: CDR1 LGHNA, CDR2 YSLEER. The CDR3 spans 20 residues. The DNA of the CDR3 is TGCGCCAGCAGCCAAGACTATACGGGATACAGTGGTTCTGGGGCCAACGTCCTGACTTTC. It encodes CASSQDYTGYSGSGANVLTF.

The rearrangement joins TRBV4-1 to TRBJ2-7, with 8 nucleotides matching TRBD1. The CDR3 runs 16 residues. The germline gives CDR1 MGHRA, CDR2 YSYEKL. The V gene end was trimmed by 2 bases and the J gene end by 0 bases; junction bases not matched to a gene: 6. The DNA of the CDR3 is TGCGCCAGCAGCCAACGACAGGGGCCAAACTCCTACGAGCAGTACTTC. Amino acids: CASSQRQGPNSYEQYF.

V is TRBV7-7 and J is TRBJ2-3, with D tentatively TRBD2 (6 bases). Per the germline V gene, CDR1 is SSHAT and CDR2 is FNYEAQ (reference sequence). The CDR3 is made up of 13 amino acids. V dropped 5 bases and J dropped 3 bases, with 9 bases sitting between them. The CDR3 region is CASSAGLTDTQYF. In DNA, the CDR3 is TGTGCCAGCAGCGCGGGGTTGACAGATACGCAGTATTTT.

The chain joins TRBV7-3 to TRBJ2-1; 11 bases are a match to TRBD1. This CDR3 comprises 15 residues. J gave up 8 bases and V 5 bases, and 8 bases lay outside the gene matches. From germline, CDR1 is SGHTA and CDR2 FQGTGA. DNA for the CDR3: TGTGCCAGCAGCCTAGAGGGGACAGGGGGGTATGAGCAGTTCTTC. This sequence encodes CASSLEGTGGYEQFF.